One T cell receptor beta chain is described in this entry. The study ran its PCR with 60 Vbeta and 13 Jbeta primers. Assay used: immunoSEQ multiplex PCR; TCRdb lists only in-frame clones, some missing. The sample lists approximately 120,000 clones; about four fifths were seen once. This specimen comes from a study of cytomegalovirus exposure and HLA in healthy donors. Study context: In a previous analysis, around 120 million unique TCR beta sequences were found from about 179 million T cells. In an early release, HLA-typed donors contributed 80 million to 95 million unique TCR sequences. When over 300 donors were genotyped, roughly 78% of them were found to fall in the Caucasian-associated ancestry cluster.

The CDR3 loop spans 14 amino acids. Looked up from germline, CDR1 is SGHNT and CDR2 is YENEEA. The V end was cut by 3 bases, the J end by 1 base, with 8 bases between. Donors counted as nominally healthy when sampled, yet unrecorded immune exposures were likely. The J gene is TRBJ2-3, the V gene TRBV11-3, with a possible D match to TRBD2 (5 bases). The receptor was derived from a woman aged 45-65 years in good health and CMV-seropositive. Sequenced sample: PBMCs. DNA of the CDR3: TGTGCCAGCAGCTTGAGGCGGGGCACAGATACGCAGTATTTT. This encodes CASSLRRGTDTQYF. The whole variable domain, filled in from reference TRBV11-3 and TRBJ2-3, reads EAGVVQSPRYKIIEKKQPVAFWCNPISGHNTLYWYLQNLGQGPELLIRYENEEAVDDSQLPKDRFSAERLKGVDSTLKIQPAELGDSAVYLCASSLRRGTDTQYFGPGTRLTVL.